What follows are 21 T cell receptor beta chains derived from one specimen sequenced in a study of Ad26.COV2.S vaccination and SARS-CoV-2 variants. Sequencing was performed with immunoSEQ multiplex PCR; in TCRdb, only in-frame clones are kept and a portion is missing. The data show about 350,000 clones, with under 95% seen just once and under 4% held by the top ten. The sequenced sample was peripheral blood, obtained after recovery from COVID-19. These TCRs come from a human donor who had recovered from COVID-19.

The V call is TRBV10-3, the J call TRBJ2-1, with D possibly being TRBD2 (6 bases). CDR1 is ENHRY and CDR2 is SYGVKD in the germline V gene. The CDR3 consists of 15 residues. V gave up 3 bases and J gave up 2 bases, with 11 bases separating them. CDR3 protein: CAISEGGLTYNEQFF. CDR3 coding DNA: TGTGCCATCAGTGAAGGAGGGTTGACCTACAATGAGCAGTTCTTC.

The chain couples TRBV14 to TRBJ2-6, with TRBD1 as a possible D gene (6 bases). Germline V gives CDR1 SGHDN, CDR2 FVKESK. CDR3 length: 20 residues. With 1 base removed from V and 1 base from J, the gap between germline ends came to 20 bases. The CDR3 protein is CASSQVPGVGDISGANVLTF. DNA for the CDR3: TGTGCCAGCAGCCAAGTGCCAGGGGTAGGAGACATTTCTGGGGCCAACGTCCTGACTTTC.

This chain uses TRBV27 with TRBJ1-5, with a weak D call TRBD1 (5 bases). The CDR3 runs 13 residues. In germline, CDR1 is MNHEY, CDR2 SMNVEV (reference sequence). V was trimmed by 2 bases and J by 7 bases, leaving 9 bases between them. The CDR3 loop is CASSLAGWQPQHF. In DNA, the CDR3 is TGTGCCAGCAGTTTAGCAGGGTGGCAGCCCCAGCATTTT.

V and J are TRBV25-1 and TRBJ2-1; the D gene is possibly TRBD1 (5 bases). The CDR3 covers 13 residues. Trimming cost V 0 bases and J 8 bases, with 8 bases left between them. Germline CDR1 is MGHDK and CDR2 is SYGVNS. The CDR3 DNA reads TGTGCCAGCAGTGAATACCCCAGGGATGAGCAGTTCTTC. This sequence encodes CASSEYPRDEQFF.

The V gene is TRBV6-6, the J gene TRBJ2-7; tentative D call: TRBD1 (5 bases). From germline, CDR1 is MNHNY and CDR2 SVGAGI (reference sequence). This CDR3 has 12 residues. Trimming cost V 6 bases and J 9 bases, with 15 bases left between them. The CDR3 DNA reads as TGTGCCAGCAGGGACATGCCCAAGTGGCAGTACTTC. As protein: CASRDMPKWQYF.

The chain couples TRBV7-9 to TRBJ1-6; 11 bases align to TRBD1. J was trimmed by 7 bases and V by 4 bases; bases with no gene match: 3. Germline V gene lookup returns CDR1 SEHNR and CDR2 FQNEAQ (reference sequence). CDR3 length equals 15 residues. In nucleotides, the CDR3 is TGTGCCAGCAGCTCAGGACAGGGGGCAAATTCACCCCTCCACTTT. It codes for CASSSGQGANSPLHF.

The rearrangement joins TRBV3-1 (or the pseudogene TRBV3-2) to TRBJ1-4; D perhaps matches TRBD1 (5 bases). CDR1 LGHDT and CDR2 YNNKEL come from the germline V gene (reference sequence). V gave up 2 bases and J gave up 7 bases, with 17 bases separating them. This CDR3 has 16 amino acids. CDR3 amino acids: CASSQRGQVITEKLFF. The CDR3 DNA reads TGTGCCAGCAGCCAAAGGGGCCAGGTTATTACTGAAAAACTGTTTTTT.

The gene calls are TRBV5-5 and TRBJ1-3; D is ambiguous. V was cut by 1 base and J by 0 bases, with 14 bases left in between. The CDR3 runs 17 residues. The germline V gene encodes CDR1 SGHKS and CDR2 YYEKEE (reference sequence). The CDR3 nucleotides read TGTGCCAGCAGCTTGATGGGTGGGTCCCCCTCTGGAAACACCATATATTTT. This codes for CASSLMGGSPSGNTIYF.

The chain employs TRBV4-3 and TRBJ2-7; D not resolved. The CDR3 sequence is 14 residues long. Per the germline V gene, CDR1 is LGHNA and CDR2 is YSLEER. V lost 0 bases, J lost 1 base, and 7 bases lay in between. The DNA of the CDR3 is TGCGCCAGCAGCCAAGAGTCTTCTTCCTACGAGCAGTACTTC. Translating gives CASSQESSSYEQYF.

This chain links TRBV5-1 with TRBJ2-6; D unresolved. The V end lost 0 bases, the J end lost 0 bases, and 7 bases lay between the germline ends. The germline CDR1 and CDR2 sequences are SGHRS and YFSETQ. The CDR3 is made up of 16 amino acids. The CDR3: CASSLVRNSGANVLTF. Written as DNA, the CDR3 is TGCGCCAGCAGCTTGGTCCGAAACTCTGGGGCCAACGTCCTGACTTTC.

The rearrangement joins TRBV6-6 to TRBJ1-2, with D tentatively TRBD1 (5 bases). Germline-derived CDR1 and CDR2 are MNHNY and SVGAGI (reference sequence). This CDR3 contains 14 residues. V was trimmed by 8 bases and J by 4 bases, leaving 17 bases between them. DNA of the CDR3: TGTGCCAGCCGGTTAACCGGGGCCTCCTATGGCTACACCTTC. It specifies CASRLTGASYGYTF.

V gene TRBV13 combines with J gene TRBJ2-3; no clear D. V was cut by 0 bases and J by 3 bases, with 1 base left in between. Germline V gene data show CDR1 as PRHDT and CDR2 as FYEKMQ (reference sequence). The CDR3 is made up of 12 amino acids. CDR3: CASSLGTDTQYF. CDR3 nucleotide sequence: TGTGCCAGCAGCTTAGGGACAGATACGCAGTATTTT.

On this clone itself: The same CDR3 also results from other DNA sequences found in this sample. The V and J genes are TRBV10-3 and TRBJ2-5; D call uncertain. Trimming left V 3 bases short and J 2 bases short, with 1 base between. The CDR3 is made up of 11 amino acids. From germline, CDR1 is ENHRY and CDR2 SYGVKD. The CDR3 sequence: CAISEQETQYF. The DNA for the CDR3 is TGTGCCATCAGTGAACAAGAGACCCAGTACTTC.

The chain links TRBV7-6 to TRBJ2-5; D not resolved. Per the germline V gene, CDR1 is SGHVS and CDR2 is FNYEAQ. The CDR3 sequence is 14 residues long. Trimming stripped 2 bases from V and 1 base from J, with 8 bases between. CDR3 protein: CASSLSQPQETQYF. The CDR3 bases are TGTGCCAGCAGCTTAAGCCAGCCCCAAGAGACCCAGTACTTC.

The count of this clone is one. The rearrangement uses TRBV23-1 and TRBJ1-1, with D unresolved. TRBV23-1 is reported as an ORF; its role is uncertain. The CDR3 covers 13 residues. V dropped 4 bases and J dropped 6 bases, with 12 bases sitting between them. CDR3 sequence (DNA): TGCGCCAGCAGTCTCGATCAGGCGGCTGAAGCTTTCTTT. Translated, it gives CASSLDQAAEAFF.

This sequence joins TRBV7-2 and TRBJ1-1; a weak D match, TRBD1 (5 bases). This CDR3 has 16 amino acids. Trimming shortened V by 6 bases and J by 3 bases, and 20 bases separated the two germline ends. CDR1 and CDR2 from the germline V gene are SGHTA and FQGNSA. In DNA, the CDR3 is TGTGCCAGCAGGCGCCGAGTCATCAGGGACGACACTGAAGCTTTCTTT. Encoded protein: CASRRRVIRDDTEAFF.

Here the CDR3 DNA reads TGCGCCAGCAGCTTTGGTCTAGCGGGCACAGATACGCAGTATTTT. Protein: CASSFGLAGTDTQYF. The gene calls are TRBV5-1 and TRBJ2-3, with TRBD2 identical over 7 bases. The junction had 4 bases not matched to a gene; V was cut back by 2 bases and J by 1 base. The CDR3 is made up of 15 amino acids. Germline CDR1 reads SGHRS; CDR2 reads YFSETQ.

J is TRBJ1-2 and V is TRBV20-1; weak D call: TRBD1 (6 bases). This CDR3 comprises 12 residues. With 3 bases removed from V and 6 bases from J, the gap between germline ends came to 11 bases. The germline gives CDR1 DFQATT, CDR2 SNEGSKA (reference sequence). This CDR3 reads CSASMGQNGYTF. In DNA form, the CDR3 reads TGCAGTGCTAGTATGGGACAAAATGGCTACACCTTC.

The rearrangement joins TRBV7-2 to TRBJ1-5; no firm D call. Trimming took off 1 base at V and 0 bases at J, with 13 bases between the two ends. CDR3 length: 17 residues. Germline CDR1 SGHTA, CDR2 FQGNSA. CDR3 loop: CASSLGLAGFSNQPQHF. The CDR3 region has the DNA TGTGCCAGCAGCTTAGGATTAGCTGGCTTTAGCAATCAGCCCCAGCATTTT.

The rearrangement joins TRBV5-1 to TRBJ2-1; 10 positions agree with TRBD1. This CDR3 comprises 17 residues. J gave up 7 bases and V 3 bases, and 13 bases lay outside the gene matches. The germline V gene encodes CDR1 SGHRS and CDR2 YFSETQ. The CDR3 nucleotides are TGCGCCAGCAGCTATTCCCCGATCGGACAGGGGGAAAATGAGCAGTTCTTC. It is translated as CASSYSPIGQGENEQFF.

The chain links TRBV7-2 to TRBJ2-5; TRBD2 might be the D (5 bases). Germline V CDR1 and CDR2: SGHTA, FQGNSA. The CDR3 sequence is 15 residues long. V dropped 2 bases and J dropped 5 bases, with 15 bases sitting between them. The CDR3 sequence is CASSLTSLALETQYF. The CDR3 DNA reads TGTGCCAGCAGCTTAACAAGTCTAGCATTGGAGACCCAGTACTTC.